Shown below are 13 T cell receptor beta chains from a single sample sequenced in a study of T cell repertoires in cytomegalovirus infection. TCRdb reanalysed the reads using MiXCR and keeps one entry per CDR3 protein. The sample contains 130,000 or so distinct CDR3 sequences, 5.5% to 7% of which appear only once. Sequences were obtained from PBMCs. These receptors were obtained from a human donor in good health (CMV status not recorded). Some clones in this sample may be carry-over from other donors' samples.

This clonotype occurred many times. The genes are TRBV12-3 or TRBV12-4 and TRBJ1-2; the match to TRBD1 covers 10 bases. CDR3 length: 15 residues. With 6 bases clipped from V and 5 bases from J, the junction kept 9 bases outside the gene matches. The CDR3 spells CASRNPWTGGYGYTF. The CDR3 coding sequence is TGTGCCAGCAGGAACCCCTGGACAGGGGGATATGGCTACACCTTC.

This clonotype appeared many times. The chain has TRBV7-2 and TRBJ1-5, with 9 positions matching TRBD1. The CDR3 sequence is 18 residues long. Germline V lookup: CDR1 SGHTA, CDR2 FQGNSA. Trimming at V came to 5 bases and at J to 6 bases, leaving 17 bases not matched to a gene. CDR3 amino acids: CASSILLSGTGNPQPQHF. CDR3 in DNA: TGTGCCAGCAGCATCTTACTTTCCGGGACAGGGAACCCTCAGCCCCAGCATTTT. Complete variable domain (other parts from reference TRBV7-2 and TRBJ1-5): GAGVSQSPSNKVTEKGKDVELRCDPISGHTALYWYRQSLGQGLEFLIYFQGNSAPDKSGLPSDRFSAERTGGSVSTLTIQRTQQEDSAVYLCASSILLSGTGNPQPQHFGDGTRLSIL.

This clonotype has just a few counts. V is TRBV27 and J is TRBJ1-5, with D possibly matching TRBD1 (5 bases). There are 17 residues in the CDR3. CDR1 and CDR2 (germline): MNHEY, SMNVEV (reference sequence). With 9 bases removed from V and 3 bases from J, the gap between germline ends came to 24 bases. The CDR3 is CASSHQMTAPYNQPQHF. The CDR3 region has the DNA TGTGCCAGTTCGCACCAGATGACAGCGCCCTACAATCAGCCCCAGCATTTT.

This clonotype was found a few times. A read error may be the cause here, since a much bigger clone is one base away. The chain employs TRBV7-9 and TRBJ1-2, with TRBD1 matching over 8 bases. The junction had 7 bases not matched to a gene; V was cut back by 6 bases and J by 4 bases. The CDR3 is 14 amino acids. The germline CDR1 and CDR2 sequences are SEHNR and FQNEAQ (reference sequence). The CDR3 loop is CASSPRTGTYGYTF. In DNA, the CDR3 is TGTGCCAGCAGTCCTCGGACAGGGACCTATGGCTACACCTTC. Based on the CDR3 plus reference TRBV7-9 and TRBJ1-2, the full variable domain is DTGVSQNPRHKITKRGQNVTFRCDPISEHNRLYWYRQTLGQGPEFLTYFQNEAQLEKSRLLSDRFSAERPKGSFSTLEIQRTEQGDSAMYLCASSPRTGTYGYTFGSGTRLTVV.

This clonotype was found a few times. The chain employs TRBV28 and TRBJ2-2; D remains ambiguous. V lost 5 bases and J lost 6, with 13 bases in between. From germline, CDR1 is MDHEN and CDR2 SYDVKM. The CDR3 has 14 residues. This CDR3 is CASSPDTGAGELFF. CDR3 sequence (DNA): TGTGCCAGCAGTCCCGACACGGGCGCCGGGGAGCTGTTTTTT.

The gene calls are TRBV7-2 and TRBJ1-1; D is uncertain. Germline lookup yields CDR1 SGHTA and CDR2 FQGNSA. Between the trimmed V and J ends, which lost 4 bases and 7 bases, there was a span of 10 bases. The CDR3 loop spans 12 amino acids. The CDR3 here is CASSWLYSEAFF. The DNA of the CDR3 is TGTGCCAGCAGCTGGCTCTACAGTGAAGCTTTCTTT.

This CDR3 is CSANGQTEETQYF. For the CDR3, the DNA is TGCAGTGCTAATGGGCAGACCGAGGAGACCCAGTACTTC. This chain connects TRBV20-1 to TRBJ2-5; D gene uncertain. Trimming cost V 4 bases and J 5 bases, with 14 bases left between them. This CDR3 has 13 residues. CDR1 DFQATT and CDR2 SNEGSKA come from the germline V gene (reference sequence).

The sample holds many counts of this clonotype. The J gene is TRBJ2-7, the V gene TRBV19; 8 bases are shared with TRBD1. This CDR3 has 13 residues. Trimming cost V 6 bases and J 5 bases; bases outside gene matches: 6. Germline CDR1 reads LNHDA; CDR2 reads SQIVND (reference sequence). The chain's CDR3 is CASRTSQGDEQYF. In nucleotides, the CDR3 is TGTGCCAGTAGGACATCACAGGGGGACGAGCAGTACTTC.

This clonotype was detected ten times or more. Here the CDR3 DNA reads TGTGCCAGCAGCTTATATCCCGTAGACGGCAGGACCCAAGAGACCCAGTACTTC. Its protein product is CASSLYPVDGRTQETQYF. This rearrangement joins TRBV7-2 to TRBJ2-5, with D unresolved. The germline V gene has CDR1 SGHTA and CDR2 FQGNSA. The CDR3 consists of 18 residues. Trimming left V 2 bases short and J 1 base short, with 20 bases between.

There are many counts of this clonotype. The chain employs TRBV7-2 and TRBJ1-2; weak D call: TRBD1 (5 bases). Germline-derived CDR1 and CDR2 are SGHTA and FQGNSA. Trimming left V 5 bases short and J 8 bases short, with 15 bases between. The CDR3 totals 13 residues. Here the CDR3 reads CASSPIGGVGYTF. In DNA, the CDR3 is TGTGCCAGCAGCCCCATCGGGGGAGTCGGCTACACCTTC.

At least ten counts were recorded for this clonotype. The chain links TRBV7-2 to TRBJ2-3, with 7 nucleotides matching TRBD2. The CDR3 runs to 17 residues. Germline V gives CDR1 SGHTA, CDR2 FQGNSA. V lost 1 base and J lost 2; bases outside the gene matches: 9. In nucleotides, the CDR3 is TGTGCCAGCAGCTTAGAAGCGGGGACTTCCTTCACAGATACGCAGTATTTT. Residues: CASSLEAGTSFTDTQYF. Full variable domain (remainder filled in from reference TRBV7-2 and TRBJ2-3): GAGVSQSPSNKVTEKGKDVELRCDPISGHTALYWYRQSLGQGLEFLIYFQGNSAPDKSGLPSDRFSAERTGGSVSTLTIQRTQQEDSAVYLCASSLEAGTSFTDTQYFGPGTRLTVL.

This clonotype was observed many times. This chain connects TRBV29-1 to TRBJ1-2; D call uncertain. V was trimmed by 0 bases and J by 8 bases, leaving 7 bases between them. CDR3 length equals 11 residues. The germline CDR1 and CDR2 sequences are SQVTM and ANQGSEA. CDR3 sequence (DNA): TGCAGCGTTGAAGACAGCCCAGGCTACACCTTC. Translated: CSVEDSPGYTF.

This clonotype occurred a few times. The chain recombines TRBV7-6 with TRBJ1-2, with TRBD1 as a possible D gene (6 bases). This CDR3 has 13 amino acids. CDR1 and CDR2 (germline): SGHVS, FNYEAQ. V lost 4 bases, J lost 4 bases, and 10 bases lay in between. The CDR3 protein is CASSSDRLYGYTF. The CDR3 region has the DNA TGTGCCAGCAGCTCAGACAGGCTCTATGGCTACACCTTC.